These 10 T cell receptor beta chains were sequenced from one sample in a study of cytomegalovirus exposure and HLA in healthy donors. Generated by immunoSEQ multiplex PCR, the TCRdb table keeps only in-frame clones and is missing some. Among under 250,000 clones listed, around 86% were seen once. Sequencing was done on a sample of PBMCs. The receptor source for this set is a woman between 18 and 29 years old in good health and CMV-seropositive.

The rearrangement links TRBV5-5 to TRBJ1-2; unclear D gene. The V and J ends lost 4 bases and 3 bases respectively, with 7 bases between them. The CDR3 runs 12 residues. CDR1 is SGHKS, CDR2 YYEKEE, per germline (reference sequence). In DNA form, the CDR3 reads TGTGCCAGCAGCCCCCAGTACTATGGCTACACCTTC. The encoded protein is CASSPQYYGYTF.

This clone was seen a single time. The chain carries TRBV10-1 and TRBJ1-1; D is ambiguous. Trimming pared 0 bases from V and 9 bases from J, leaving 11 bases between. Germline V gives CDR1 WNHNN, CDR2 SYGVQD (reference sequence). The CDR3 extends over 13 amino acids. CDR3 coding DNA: TGCGCCAGCAGTGAGTCGGTCGGGGAACAAGCTTTCTTT. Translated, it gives CASSESVGEQAFF.

For the CDR3, the DNA is TGTGCCAGCAGTGAAGCAAGGACAGGAGAAACCTACGAGCAGTACTTC. It codes for CASSEARTGETYEQYF. This chain joins TRBV2 and TRBJ2-7; 7 positions agree with TRBD1. The CDR3 runs to 16 residues. With 0 bases clipped from V and 2 bases from J, the junction kept 7 bases outside the gene matches. Germline CDR1 SNHLY, CDR2 FYNNEI.

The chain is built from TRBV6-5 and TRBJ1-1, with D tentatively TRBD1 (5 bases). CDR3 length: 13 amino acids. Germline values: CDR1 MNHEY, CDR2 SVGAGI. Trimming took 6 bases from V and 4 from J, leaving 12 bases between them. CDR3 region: CASRDTGGTEAFF. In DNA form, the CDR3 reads TGTGCCAGCAGGGATACAGGTGGCACTGAAGCTTTCTTT.

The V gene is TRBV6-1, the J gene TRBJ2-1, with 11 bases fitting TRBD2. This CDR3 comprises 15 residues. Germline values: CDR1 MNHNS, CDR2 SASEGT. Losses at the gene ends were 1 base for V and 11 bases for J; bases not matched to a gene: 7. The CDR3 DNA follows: TGTGCCAGCAGTGAAGAGGTAGCGGGAGGGCCGAAGCAGTTCTTC. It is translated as CASSEEVAGGPKQFF.

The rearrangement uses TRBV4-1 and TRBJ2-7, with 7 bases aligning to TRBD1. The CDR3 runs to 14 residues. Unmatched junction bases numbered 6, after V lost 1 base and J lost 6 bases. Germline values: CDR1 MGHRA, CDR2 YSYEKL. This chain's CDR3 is CASSQVGQVSEQYF. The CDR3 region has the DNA TGCGCCAGCAGCCAAGTTGGACAGGTCTCCGAGCAGTACTTC.

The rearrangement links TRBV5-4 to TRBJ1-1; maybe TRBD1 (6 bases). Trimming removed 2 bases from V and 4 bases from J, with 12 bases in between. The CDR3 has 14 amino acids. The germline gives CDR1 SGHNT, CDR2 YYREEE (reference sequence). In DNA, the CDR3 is TGTGCCAGCAGCTTAAGGGGGTTGGGCACTGAAGCTTTCTTT. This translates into CASSLRGLGTEAFF. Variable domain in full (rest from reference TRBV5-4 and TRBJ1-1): ETGVTQSPTHLIKTRGQQVTLRCSSQSGHNTVSWYQQALGQGPQFIFQYYREEENGRGNFPPRFSGLQFPNYSSELNVNALELDDSALYLCASSLRGLGTEAFFGQGTRLTVV.

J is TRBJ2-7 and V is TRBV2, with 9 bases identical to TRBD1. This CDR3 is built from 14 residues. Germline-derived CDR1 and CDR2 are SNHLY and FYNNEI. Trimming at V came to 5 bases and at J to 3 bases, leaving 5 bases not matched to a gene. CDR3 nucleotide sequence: TGTGCCAGCAGTTATCGGACAGGGGACTACGAGCAGTACTTC. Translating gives CASSYRTGDYEQYF.

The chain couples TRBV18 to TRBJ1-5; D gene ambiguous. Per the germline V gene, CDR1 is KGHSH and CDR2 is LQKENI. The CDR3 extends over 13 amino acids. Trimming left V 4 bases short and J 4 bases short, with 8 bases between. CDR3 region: CASSRDKNQPQHF. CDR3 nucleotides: TGTGCCAGCTCACGTGACAAGAATCAGCCCCAGCATTTT.

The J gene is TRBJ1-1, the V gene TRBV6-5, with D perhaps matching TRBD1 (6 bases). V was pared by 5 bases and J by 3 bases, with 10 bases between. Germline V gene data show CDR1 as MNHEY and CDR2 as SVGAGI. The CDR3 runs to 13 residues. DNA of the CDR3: TGTGCCAGCAGTGGATCAGGGGACACTGAAGCTTTCTTT. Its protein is CASSGSGDTEAFF.